These 22 T cell receptor beta chains were all obtained from the same sample, sequenced in a study of CD8+ T cells in alopecia areata. Isolated RNA was reverse transcribed into cDNA used as the sequencing template. The repertoire was sequenced with immunoSEQ multiplex PCR; TCRdb's copy has only in-frame clones and lacks some. This sample has about 200,000 clones; roughly 60% occur once, and the top ten carry more than 5.5%. The treatment is: oral pan-JAK inhibitor, 5-10 mg twice daily. Sequencing was performed on CD4+ T cells sorted from blood, taken at week 24, from a patient treated with tofacitinib. The source is a human donor with alopecia areata.

V usage is TRBV5-4 and J usage is TRBJ2-5; 9 bases line up with TRBD2. Per germline, CDR1 SGHNT and CDR2 YYREEE (reference sequence). The CDR3 consists of 16 residues. Losses at the gene ends were 9 bases for V and 2 bases for J; bases not matched to a gene: 14. CDR3 amino acids: CATSPAGGRGQETQYF. The CDR3 coding sequence is TGTGCCACCTCTCCTGCGGGGGGGCGCGGGCAAGAGACCCAGTACTTC. Using reference TRBV5-4 and TRBJ2-5 for the parts outside the CDR3, the full variable domain is ETGVTQSPTHLIKTRGQQVTLRCSSQSGHNTVSWYQQALGQGPQFIFQYYREEENGRGNFPPRFSGLQFPNYSSELNVNALELDDSALYLCATSPAGGRGQETQYFGPGTRLLVL.

This clone was found once. The genes are TRBV30 and TRBJ1-5; perhaps TRBD1 as D (5 bases). CDR1 is GTSNPN, CDR2 SVGIG, per germline (reference sequence). This CDR3 has 14 amino acids. The germline V and J ends were trimmed by 4 bases and 1 base, with 11 bases remaining between them. The CDR3 reads CAWKDTQSNQPQHF. CDR3 nucleotide sequence: TGTGCCTGGAAGGACACTCAAAGCAATCAGCCCCAGCATTTT.

Only a few counts were recorded for this clone. The rearrangement links TRBV25-1 to TRBJ2-7; D tentatively reads TRBD1 or TRBD2 (5 bases each). The CDR3 has 13 residues. The germline CDR1 and CDR2 sequences are MGHDK and SYGVNS. V shed 8 bases and J shed 3 bases, with 14 bases lying between them. Here the CDR3 reads CASSGAGLYEQYF. CDR3 bases: TGTGCCAGCTCCGGGGCAGGGCTCTACGAGCAGTACTTC.

The table lists this clone with a few counts. Its ends do not fully match the called genes, so a read error is possible. The V and J genes are TRBV7-2 and TRBJ1-5; D remains ambiguous. In germline, CDR1 is SGHTA, CDR2 FQGNSA. This CDR3 is built from 15 residues. Here the CDR3 DNA reads TGTGCCAGCAGCTTGGATTGGGTCGGATTTCAGACCCAGCATTTT. As protein: CASSLDWVGFQTQHF. The variable domain in full, completed from reference TRBV7-2 and TRBJ1-5, reads GAGVSQSPSNKVTEKGKDVELRCDPISGHTALYWYRQSLGQGLEFLIYFQGNSAPDKSGLPSDRFSAERTGGSVSTLTIQRTQQEDSAVYLCASSLDWVGFQTQHFGDGTRLSIL.

The gene calls are TRBV7-3 and TRBJ1-6; D gene ambiguous. With 0 bases removed from V and 8 bases from J, the gap between germline ends came to 5 bases. Germline V gives CDR1 SGHTA, CDR2 FQGTGA. This CDR3 is 13 amino acids long. The CDR3 DNA sequence: TGTGCCAGCAGCTTAACCTTCGATTCACCCCTCCACTTT. Protein sequence: CASSLTFDSPLHF.

This chain connects TRBV7-2 to TRBJ2-7; unclear D gene. This CDR3 region has 12 residues. Trimming pared 5 bases from V and 4 bases from J, leaving 9 bases between. Germline V gene sequence: CDR1 SGHTA, CDR2 FQGNSA. The CDR3 DNA is TGTGCCAGCAGCCGACCCAGGTACGAGCAGTACTTC. Protein sequence: CASSRPRYEQYF.

J is TRBJ1-5 and V is TRBV9; TRBD1 is a possible D gene (5 bases). Germline lookup yields CDR1 SGDLS and CDR2 YYNGEE. The CDR3 is 14 amino acids. Trimming stripped 4 bases from V and 6 bases from J, with 14 bases between. For the CDR3, the DNA is TGTGCCAGCAGCCCCACTCAGGGAGCTCAGCCCCAGCATTTT. Amino acids: CASSPTQGAQPQHF.

J is TRBJ2-7 and V is TRBV30; 9 bases align to TRBD2. Germline V lookup: CDR1 GTSNPN, CDR2 SVGIG (reference sequence). CDR3 length: 16 residues. The ends lost 0 bases at V and 4 bases at J; junction bases unmatched: 10. CDR3 in DNA: TGTGCCTGGAGTGTACGTGGCCTAGCGGGGCAGTACGAGCAGTACTTC. It translates to CAWSVRGLAGQYEQYF.

The chain joins TRBV29-1 to TRBJ1-1; D is perhaps TRBD1 (6 bases). Trimming removed 5 bases at V and 10 bases at J, with 23 bases between. This CDR3 has 14 amino acids. CDR1 and CDR2 (germline): SQVTM, ANQGSEA. CDR3 coding DNA: TGCAGCGTTAGCAGGGGATTGTCCCAAGGGGGAGCTTTCTTT. It codes for CSVSRGLSQGGAFF.

The CDR3 is CAISPEGTTEAFF. As DNA, the CDR3 is TGTGCCATCAGTCCCGAAGGGACCACTGAAGCTTTCTTT. V is TRBV10-3 and J is TRBJ1-1; the D gene is possibly TRBD1 (5 bases). The CDR3 length is 13 residues. Germline loops: CDR1 ENHRY, CDR2 SYGVKD. Between the trimmed V and J ends, which lost 5 bases and 4 bases, there was a span of 11 bases.

The V call is TRBV5-4, the J call TRBJ2-1; 7 nucleotides align to TRBD1. Germline V CDR1 and CDR2: SGHNT, YYREEE (reference sequence). The CDR3 is 13 residues long. The ends lost 10 bases at V and 5 bases at J; junction bases unmatched: 9. CDR3 region: CAGQDRVNNEQFF. CDR3 coding DNA: TGTGCCGGCCAAGACAGGGTAAACAATGAGCAGTTCTTC.

J is TRBJ2-7 and V is TRBV5-1; possibly TRBD1 or TRBD2 for D (6 bases each). The CDR3 is made up of 13 amino acids. Per the germline V gene, CDR1 is SGHRS and CDR2 is YFSETQ. Trimming stripped 4 bases from V and 6 bases from J, with 14 bases between. The CDR3 sequence: CASSPNREAEQYF. CDR3 sequence (DNA): TGCGCCAGCAGCCCAAACAGGGAGGCCGAGCAGTACTTC. Looking up the rest from reference TRBV5-1 and TRBJ2-7 gives the full variable domain: KAGVTQTPRYLIKTRGQQVTLSCSPISGHRSVSWYQQTPGQGLQFLFEYFSETQRNKGNFPGRFSGRQFSNSRSEMNVSTLELGDSALYLCASSPNREAEQYFGPGTRLTVT.

This clone was picked up one time. The V and J genes are TRBV18 and TRBJ1-3; D not resolved. Germline V lookup: CDR1 KGHSH, CDR2 LQKENI. Deletions cut 1 base from V and 4 bases from J, with 11 bases between. CDR3 length: 15 amino acids. The CDR3 loop reads CASSPLPGAGNTIYF. As DNA, the CDR3 is TGTGCCAGCTCACCACTGCCAGGAGCCGGAAACACCATATATTTT.

This clone was counted between two and nine times. The chain has TRBV14 and TRBJ2-4; D gene ambiguous. The germline V gene encodes CDR1 SGHDN and CDR2 FVKESK. CDR3 length: 14 residues. Trimming pared 4 bases from V and 8 bases from J, leaving 15 bases between. CDR3 DNA sequence: TGTGCCAGCAGCCCCGGAGCCGGGCGTGACATTCAGTACTTC. Translated, it gives CASSPGAGRDIQYF. The variable domain in full, completed from reference TRBV14 and TRBJ2-4, reads EAGVTQFPSHSVIEKGQTVTLRCDPISGHDNLYWYRRVMGKEIKFLLHFVKESKQDESGMPNNRFLAERTGGTYSTLKVQPAELEDSGVYFCASSPGAGRDIQYFGAGTRLSVL.

The chain recombines TRBV10-3 with TRBJ2-1, with TRBD1 matching over 9 bases. This CDR3 is 14 amino acids long. J was trimmed by 4 bases and V by 4 bases; bases with no gene match: 2. CDR1 and CDR2 (germline): ENHRY, SYGVKD. CDR3 DNA: TGTGCCATCAGTGGACAGGGGGGATACAATGAGCAGTTCTTC. It is translated as CAISGQGGYNEQFF.

This chain links TRBV9 with TRBJ1-3; D possibly corresponds to TRBD1 (5 bases). V lost 3 bases and J lost 3, with 7 bases in between. Looked up from germline, CDR1 is SGDLS and CDR2 is YYNGEE. This CDR3 has 13 residues. The CDR3 DNA sequence: TGTGCCAGCAGCGAGAGGGGTGGAAACACCATATATTTT. It yields the protein CASSERGGNTIYF.

This clone was recorded many times. The chain couples TRBV2 to TRBJ1-4, with unresolved D. The germline V gene encodes CDR1 SNHLY and CDR2 FYNNEI. The CDR3 loop spans 15 amino acids. V was shortened by 9 bases and J by 8 bases, with 22 bases between the two germline ends. The CDR3 loop is CASQETRSDREKLFF. The CDR3, as DNA: TGTGCCAGTCAAGAGACCCGATCGGATCGAGAAAAACTGTTTTTT.

The V call is TRBV29-1, the J call TRBJ2-3; no reliable D call. Trimming stripped 5 bases from V and 2 bases from J, with 5 bases between. Germline CDR1 reads SQVTM; CDR2 reads ANQGSEA. This CDR3 is built from 11 residues. The CDR3 loop is CSVSNTDTQYF. CDR3 DNA: TGCAGCGTTTCCAACACAGATACGCAGTATTTT.

The gene calls are TRBV5-1 and TRBJ2-1; D unresolved. Between the trimmed V and J ends, which lost 0 bases and 1 base, there was a span of 14 bases. The CDR3 is made up of 17 amino acids. Germline V gene lookup returns CDR1 SGHRS and CDR2 YFSETQ. This CDR3 reads CASSLGSAGPSYNEQFF. The DNA of the CDR3 is TGCGCCAGCAGCTTGGGGTCAGCAGGACCTTCCTACAATGAGCAGTTCTTC.

V is TRBV6-6 and J is TRBJ2-5, with 9 positions matching TRBD1. Germline values: CDR1 MNHNY, CDR2 SVGAGI (reference sequence). CDR3 length equals 13 residues. The junction had 2 bases not matched to a gene; V was cut back by 6 bases and J by 3 bases. The DNA of the CDR3 is TGTGCCAGCAGAAGGGACAGGGAAGAGACCCAGTACTTC. Residues: CASRRDREETQYF.

The V gene is TRBV7-6, the J gene TRBJ2-7; D is unclear. Germline V CDR1 and CDR2: SGHVS, FNYEAQ. Trimming stripped 5 bases from V and 9 bases from J, with 20 bases between. CDR3 length: 14 residues. CDR3 sequence reads: CASSPSTVPRGQYF. As DNA, the CDR3 is TGTGCCAGCAGCCCTTCGACGGTGCCCCGAGGGCAGTACTTC.

The chain carries TRBV4-2 and TRBJ2-1; 8 bases are a match to TRBD2. Germline CDR1 and CDR2: LGHNA and YNFKEQ. This CDR3 contains 14 residues. Trimming at V came to 10 bases and at J to 0 bases, leaving 5 bases not matched to a gene. The CDR3 sequence is CATGGGFSYNEQFF. The CDR3 coding sequence is TGTGCCACCGGCGGGGGGTTCTCCTACAATGAGCAGTTCTTC.